This T cell receptor (beta chain) was recovered during a study of shared clonotypes between healthy human individuals. Study-level information: Per donor, CD8 memory used one plate, CD8 naive used two, CD4 memory used three and CD4 naive used three.

To note about this clone: No antigen is known for it.

Study-level points and caveats: The naive CD4 repertoires of several donors were compared, and around 4.9% of clonotypes were shared. Rarefaction curves obtained for sorted subsets showed sequencing incomplete despite large depth.

Naive CD8 isolation took CD45RO-negative cells positively selected for CCR7 and excluded terminally differentiated effector memory CD45RA+ cells. All the donors were Caucasian adults who lived in Nashville, Tennessee. Germline V gene data show CDR1 as SGHDT and CDR2 as YYEEEE. This CDR3 is 12 amino acids long. The V end was cut by 0 bases, the J end by 7 bases, with 7 bases between. Libraries were prepared by immunoSEQ multiplex PCR; TCRdb keeps only in-frame clonotypes and omits some of them. This sample carries some 2,100,000 clones, approximately 94% of them seen once, and the ten largest clones take under 2%.

Sequencing input: naive CD8+ T cells from PBMCs. The clonotype was recovered from a young man in good health. Some clones in this sample may be carry-over from other donors' samples. The V call is TRBV5-6, the J call TRBJ1-1; D ambiguous. The CDR3 spells CASSLGDGEAFF. The CDR3, as DNA: TGTGCCAGCAGCTTGGGCGACGGTGAAGCTTTCTTT.